This T cell receptor beta chain came from a study of blood T cell repertoires in COVID-19. Whole-study context: The study drew acute and convalescent COVID-19 samples from the United States, Italy and Spain. Sources were T cells, B-cell-depleted T cells, or PBMCs; the material itself was cDNA or gDNA.

The authors' processing: Reference gene primer amplification gave estimated nucleated cell counts. Measured with immunoSEQ multiplex PCR; TCRdb has only the in-frame clones, and not every one. D and trimming come from the DNA, and the V and J calls and clone size come from that table. This sample has roughly 68,000 clones; 89% occur once, and the top ten carry around 4.9%. V gave up 6 bases and J gave up 5 bases, with 8 bases separating them. The CDR3 covers 13 residues. Germline lookup yields CDR1 MNHEY and CDR2 SVGAGI. The clonotype was recovered from a woman between 45 and 60 years old with active COVID-19. What was sequenced was peripheral blood. The J gene is TRBJ1-6, the V gene TRBV6-5, with TRBD1 as a possible D gene (6 bases). CDR3 sequence: CASRGQNNSPLHF. The CDR3 nucleotides are TGTGCCAGCAGAGGACAGAATAATTCACCCCTCCACTTT.